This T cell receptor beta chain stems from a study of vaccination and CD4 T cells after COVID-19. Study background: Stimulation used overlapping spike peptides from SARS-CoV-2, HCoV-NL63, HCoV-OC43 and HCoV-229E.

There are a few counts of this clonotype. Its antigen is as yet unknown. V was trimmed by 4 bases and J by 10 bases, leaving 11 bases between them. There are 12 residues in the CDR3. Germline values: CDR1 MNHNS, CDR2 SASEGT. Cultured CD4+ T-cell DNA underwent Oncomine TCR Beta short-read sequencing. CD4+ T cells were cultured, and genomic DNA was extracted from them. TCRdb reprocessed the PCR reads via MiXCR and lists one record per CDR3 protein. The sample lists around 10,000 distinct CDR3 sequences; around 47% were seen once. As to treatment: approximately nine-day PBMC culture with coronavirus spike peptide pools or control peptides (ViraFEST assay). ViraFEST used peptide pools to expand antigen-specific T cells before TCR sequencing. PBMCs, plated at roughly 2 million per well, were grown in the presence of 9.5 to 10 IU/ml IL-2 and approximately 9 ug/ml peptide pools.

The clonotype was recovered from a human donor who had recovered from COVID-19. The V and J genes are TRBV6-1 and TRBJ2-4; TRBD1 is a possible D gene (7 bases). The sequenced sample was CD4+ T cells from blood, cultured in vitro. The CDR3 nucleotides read TGTGCCAGCAGTGGACAGGGACTGATTCAGTACTTC. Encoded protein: CASSGQGLIQYF.